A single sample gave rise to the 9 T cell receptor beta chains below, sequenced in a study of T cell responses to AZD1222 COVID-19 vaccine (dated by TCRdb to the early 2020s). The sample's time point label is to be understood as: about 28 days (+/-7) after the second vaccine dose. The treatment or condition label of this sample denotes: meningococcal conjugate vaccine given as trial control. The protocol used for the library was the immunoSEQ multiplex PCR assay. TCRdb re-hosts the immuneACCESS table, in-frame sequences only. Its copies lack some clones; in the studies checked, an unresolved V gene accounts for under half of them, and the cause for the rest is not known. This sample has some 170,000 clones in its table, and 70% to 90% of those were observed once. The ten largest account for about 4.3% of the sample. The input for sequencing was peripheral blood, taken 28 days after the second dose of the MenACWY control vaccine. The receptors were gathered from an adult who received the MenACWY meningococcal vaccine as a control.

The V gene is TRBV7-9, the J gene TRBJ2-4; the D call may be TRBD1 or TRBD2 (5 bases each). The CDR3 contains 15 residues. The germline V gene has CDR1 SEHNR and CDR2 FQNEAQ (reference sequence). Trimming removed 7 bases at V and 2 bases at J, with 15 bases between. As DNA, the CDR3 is TGTGCCAGCAACCCGGGGCGTGCACCCAAAAACATTCAGTACTTC. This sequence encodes CASNPGRAPKNIQYF.

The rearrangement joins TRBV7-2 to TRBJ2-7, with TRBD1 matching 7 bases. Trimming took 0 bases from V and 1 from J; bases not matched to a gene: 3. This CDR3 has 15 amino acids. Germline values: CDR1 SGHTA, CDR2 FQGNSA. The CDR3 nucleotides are TGTGCCAGCAGCTTAGCGACAGGGAGTTCCTACGAGCAGTACTTC. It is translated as CASSLATGSSYEQYF.

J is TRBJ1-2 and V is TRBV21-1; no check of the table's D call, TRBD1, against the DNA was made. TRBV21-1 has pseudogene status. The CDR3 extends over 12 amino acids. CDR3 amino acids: CASIGPPYGYTF. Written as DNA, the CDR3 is TGTGCCAGCATTGGGCCTCCTTATGGCTACACCTTC.

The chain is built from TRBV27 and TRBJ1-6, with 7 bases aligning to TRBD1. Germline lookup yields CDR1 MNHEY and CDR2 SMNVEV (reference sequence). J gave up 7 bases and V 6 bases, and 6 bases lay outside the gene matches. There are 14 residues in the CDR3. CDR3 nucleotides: TGTGCCAGCAGACGCGGGACAGTAAATTCACCCCTCCACTTT. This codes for CASRRGTVNSPLHF.

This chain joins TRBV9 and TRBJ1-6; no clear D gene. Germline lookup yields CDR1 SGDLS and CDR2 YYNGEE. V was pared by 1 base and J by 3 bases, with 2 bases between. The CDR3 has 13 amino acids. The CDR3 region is CASSVSYNSPLHF. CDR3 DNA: TGTGCCAGCAGCGTAAGCTATAATTCACCCCTCCACTTT.

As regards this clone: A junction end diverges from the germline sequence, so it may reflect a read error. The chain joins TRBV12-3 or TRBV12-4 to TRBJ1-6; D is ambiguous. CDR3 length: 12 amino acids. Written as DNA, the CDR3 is TGTGCCAGTAGTTTCGTCGGCTCACCCCTCCACTTT. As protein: CASSFVGSPLHF.

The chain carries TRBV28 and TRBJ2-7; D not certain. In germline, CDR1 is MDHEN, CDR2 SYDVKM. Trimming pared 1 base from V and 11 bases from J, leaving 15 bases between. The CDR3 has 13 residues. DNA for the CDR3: TGTGCCAGCAGTTTATCTGGGAACCAGAAGGAGTACTTC. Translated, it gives CASSLSGNQKEYF. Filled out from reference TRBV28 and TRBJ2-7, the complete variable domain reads DVKVTQSSRYLVKRTGEKVFLECVQDMDHENMFWYRQDPGLGLRLIYFSYDVKMKEKGDIPEGYSVSREKKERFSLILESASTNQTSMYLCASSLSGNQKEYFGPGTRLTVT.

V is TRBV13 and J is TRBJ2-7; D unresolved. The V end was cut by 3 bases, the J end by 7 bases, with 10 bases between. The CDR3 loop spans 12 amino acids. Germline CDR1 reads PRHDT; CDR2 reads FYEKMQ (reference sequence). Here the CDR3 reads CASSLGVGEQYF. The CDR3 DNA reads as TGTGCCAGCAGCTTGGGTGTTGGGGAGCAGTACTTC. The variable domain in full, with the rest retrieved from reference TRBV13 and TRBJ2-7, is AAGVIQSPRHLIKEKRETATLKCYPIPRHDTVYWYQQGPGQDPQFLISFYEKMQSDKGSIPDRFSAQQFSDYHSELNMSSLELGDSALYFCASSLGVGEQYFGPGTRLTVT.

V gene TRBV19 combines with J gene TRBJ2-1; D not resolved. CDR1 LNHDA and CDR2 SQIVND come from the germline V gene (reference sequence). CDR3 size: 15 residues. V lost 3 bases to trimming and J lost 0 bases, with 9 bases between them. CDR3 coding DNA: TGTGCCAGTAGTATGGGCGGTAGCTCCTACAATGAGCAGTTCTTC. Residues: CASSMGGSSYNEQFF.